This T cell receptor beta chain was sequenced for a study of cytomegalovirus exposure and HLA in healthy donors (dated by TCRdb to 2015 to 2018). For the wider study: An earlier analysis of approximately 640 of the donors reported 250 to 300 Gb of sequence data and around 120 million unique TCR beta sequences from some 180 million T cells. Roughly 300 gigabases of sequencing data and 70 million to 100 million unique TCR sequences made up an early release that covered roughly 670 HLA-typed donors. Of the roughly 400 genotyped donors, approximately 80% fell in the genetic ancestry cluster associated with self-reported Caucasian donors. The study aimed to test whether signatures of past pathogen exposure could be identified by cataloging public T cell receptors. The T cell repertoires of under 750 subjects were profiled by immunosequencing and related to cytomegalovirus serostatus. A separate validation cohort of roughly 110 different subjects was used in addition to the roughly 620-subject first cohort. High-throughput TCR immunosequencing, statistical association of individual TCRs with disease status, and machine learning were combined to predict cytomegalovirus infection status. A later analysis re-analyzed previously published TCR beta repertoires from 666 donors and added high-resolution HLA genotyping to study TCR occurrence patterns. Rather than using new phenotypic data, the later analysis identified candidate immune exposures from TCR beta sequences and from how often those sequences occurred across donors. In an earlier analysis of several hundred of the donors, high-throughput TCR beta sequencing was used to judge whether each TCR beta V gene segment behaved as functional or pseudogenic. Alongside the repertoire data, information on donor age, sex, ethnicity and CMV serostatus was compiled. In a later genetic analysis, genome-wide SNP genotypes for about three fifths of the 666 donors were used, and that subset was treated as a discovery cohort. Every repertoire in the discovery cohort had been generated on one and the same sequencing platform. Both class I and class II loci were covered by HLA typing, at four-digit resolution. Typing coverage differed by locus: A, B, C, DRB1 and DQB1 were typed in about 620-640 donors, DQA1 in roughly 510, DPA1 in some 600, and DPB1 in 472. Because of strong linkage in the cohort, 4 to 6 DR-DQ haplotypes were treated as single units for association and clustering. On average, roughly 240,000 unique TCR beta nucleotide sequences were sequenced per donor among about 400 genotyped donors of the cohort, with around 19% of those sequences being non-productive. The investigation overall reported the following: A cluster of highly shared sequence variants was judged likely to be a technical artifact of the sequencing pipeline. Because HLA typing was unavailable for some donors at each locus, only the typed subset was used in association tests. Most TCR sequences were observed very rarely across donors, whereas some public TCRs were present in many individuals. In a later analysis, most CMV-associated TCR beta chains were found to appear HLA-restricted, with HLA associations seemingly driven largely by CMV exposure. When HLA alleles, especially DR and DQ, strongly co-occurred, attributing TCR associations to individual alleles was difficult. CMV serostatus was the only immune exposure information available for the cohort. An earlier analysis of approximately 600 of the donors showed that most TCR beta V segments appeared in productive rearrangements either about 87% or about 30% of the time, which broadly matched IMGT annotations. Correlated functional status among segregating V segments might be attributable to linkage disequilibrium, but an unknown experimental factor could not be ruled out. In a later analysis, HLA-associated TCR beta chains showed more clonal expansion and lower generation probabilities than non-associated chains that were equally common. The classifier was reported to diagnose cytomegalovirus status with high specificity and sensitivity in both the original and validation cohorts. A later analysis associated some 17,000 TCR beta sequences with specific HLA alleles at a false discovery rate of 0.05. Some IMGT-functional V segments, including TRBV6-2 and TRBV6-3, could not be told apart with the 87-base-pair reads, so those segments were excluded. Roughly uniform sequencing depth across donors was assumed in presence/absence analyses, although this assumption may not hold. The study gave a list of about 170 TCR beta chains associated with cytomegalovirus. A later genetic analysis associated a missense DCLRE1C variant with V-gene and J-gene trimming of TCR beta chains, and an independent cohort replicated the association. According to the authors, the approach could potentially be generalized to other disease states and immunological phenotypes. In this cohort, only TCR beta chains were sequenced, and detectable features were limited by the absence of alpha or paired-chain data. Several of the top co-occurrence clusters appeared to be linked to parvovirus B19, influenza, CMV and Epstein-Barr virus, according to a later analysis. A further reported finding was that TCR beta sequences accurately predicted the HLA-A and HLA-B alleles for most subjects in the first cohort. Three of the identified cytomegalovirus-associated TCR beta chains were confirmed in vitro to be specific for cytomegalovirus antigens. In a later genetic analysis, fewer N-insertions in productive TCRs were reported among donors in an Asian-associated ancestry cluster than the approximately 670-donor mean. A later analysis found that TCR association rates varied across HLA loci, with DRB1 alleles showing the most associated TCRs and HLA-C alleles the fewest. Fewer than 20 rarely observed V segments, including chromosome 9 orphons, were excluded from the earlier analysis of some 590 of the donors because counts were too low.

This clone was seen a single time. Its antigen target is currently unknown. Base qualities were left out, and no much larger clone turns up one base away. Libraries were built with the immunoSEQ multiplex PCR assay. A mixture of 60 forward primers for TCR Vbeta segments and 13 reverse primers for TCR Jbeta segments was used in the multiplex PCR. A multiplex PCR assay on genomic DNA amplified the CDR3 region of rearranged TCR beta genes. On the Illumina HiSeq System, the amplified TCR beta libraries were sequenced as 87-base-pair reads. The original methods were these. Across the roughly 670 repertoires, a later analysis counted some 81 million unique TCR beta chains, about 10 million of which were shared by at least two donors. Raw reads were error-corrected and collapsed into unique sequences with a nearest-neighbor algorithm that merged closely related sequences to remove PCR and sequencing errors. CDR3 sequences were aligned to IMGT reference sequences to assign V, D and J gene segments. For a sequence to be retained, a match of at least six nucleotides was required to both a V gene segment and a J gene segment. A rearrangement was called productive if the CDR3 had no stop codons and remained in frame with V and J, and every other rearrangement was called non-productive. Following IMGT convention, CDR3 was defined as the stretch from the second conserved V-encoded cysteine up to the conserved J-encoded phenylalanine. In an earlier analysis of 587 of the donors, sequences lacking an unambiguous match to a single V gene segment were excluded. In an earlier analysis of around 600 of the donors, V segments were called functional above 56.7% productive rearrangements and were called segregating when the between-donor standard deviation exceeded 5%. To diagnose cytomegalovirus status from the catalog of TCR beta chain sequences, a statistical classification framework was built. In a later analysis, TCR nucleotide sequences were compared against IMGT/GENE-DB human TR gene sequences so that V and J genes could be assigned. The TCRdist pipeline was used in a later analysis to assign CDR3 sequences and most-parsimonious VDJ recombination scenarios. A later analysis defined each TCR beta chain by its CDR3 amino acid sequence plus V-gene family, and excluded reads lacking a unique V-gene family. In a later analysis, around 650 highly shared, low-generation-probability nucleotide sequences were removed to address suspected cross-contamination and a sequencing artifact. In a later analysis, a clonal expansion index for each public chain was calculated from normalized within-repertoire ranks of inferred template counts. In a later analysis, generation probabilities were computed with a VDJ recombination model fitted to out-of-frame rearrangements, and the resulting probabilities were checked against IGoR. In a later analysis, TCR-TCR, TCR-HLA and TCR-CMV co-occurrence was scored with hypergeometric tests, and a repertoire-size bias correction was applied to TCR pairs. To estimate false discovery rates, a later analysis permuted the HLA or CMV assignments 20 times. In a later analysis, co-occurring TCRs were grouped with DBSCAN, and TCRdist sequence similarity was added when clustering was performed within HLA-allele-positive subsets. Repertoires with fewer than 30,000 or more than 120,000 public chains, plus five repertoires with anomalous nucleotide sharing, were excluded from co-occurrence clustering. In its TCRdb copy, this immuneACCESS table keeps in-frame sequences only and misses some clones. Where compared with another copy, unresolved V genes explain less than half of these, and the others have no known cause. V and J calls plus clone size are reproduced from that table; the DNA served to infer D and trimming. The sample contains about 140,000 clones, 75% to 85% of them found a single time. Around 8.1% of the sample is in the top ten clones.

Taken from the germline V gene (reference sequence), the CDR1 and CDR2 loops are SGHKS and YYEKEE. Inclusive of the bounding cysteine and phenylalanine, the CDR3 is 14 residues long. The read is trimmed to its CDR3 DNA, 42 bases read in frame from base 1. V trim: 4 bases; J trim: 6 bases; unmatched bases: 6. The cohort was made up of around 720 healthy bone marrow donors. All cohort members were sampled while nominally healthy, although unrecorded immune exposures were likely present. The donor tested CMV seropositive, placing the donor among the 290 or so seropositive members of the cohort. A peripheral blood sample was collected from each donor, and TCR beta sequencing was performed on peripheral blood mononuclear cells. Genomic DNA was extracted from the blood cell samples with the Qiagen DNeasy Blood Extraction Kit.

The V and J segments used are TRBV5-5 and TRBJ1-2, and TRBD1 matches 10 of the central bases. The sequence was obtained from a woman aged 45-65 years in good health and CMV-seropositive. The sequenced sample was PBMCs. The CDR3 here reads CASSPMGTGDGYTF. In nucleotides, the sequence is TGTGCCAGCAGCCCGATGGGGACAGGGGATGGCTACACCTTC.